Listed below are T cell receptor beta chains from one sample, sequenced in a study of blood T cells in healthy people across ages. Each CDR3 protein is one row after TCRdb ran MiXCR on the 5' RACE reads. The table has 1.6 million or so distinct CDR3 sequences, about 31% seen once; the top ten hold about 11%. Sequenced material: blood. The source of these receptors is a young woman in good health. The CDR3 runs from the conserved cysteine through the conserved F or W. D genes are given only for firm matches. Part of the rows lack a size; the others show once, few, many or a class for expanded clones.

v_call	d_call	clone_size	j_call	cdr3_nt	cdr3_aa
TRBV6-5	TRBD2	few	TRBJ2-1	TGTGCCAGCAGTACAGCGGGGTCCTACAATGAGCAGTTCTTC	CASSTAGSYNEQFF
TRBV25-1	NA	NA	TRBJ2-5	TGTGCCAGCAAGGGGGGTCATTGGGAGACCCAGTACTTC	CASKGGHWETQYF
TRBV6-5	TRBD1	NA	TRBJ2-7	TGTGCCAGCAGTTCCGGGACAGGGGGTGCGTTTCCCTACGAGCAGTACTTC	CASSSGTGGAFPYEQYF
TRBV30	NA	few	TRBJ2-7	TGTGCCTGGAGTGTAAAAGCGTTTTCCTACGAGCAGTACTTC	CAWSVKAFSYEQYF
TRBV6-5	TRBD1	few	TRBJ2-3	TGTGCCAGCAGTTACTCCTGGACAGGGTACACAGATACGCAGTATTTT	CASSYSWTGYTDTQYF
TRBV20-1	TRBD2	NA	TRBJ2-5	TGCAGTGCTAGCCCCTCGGGACTAGCGGGGGAAACTCAAGAGACCCAGTACTTC	CSASPSGLAGETQETQYF
TRBV2	NA	NA	TRBJ2-1	TGTGCCAGCAGTGAGCGTCTAGCGCTTGGTCACAATGAGCAGTTCTTC	CASSERLALGHNEQFF
TRBV30	TRBD1	NA	TRBJ2-3	TGTGCCTGGAGTTACGGACAGGGGAGCACAGATGCGCAGTATTTT	CAWSYGQGSTDAQYF
TRBV6-1	TRBD1	NA	TRBJ1-2	TGTGCCAGCACACGGGACAGCCCTAACTATGGCTACACCTTC	CASTRDSPNYGYTF
TRBV20-1	NA	NA	TRBJ2-1	TGCAGTGCCCTGCCCCCGGACAGTGAGCAGTTCTTC	CSALPPDSEQFF
TRBV7-2	NA	NA	TRBJ2-1	TGTGCCAGCAGCTTAGGGTGGGGATCGTACAATGAGCCGTTCTTC	CASSLGWGSYNEPFF
TRBV29-1	NA	few	TRBJ2-5	TGCAGCGTCATGTTAAGGGGGGGCTTGACAGGGGAGACCCAGTACTTC	CSVMLRGGLTGETQYF
TRBV7-9	TRBD1	few	TRBJ1-5	TGTGCCAGCAGTTCTGACAGGGGGGGAGCTCAGCCCCAGCATTTT	CASSSDRGGAQPQHF
TRBV10-2	NA	NA	TRBJ2-2	TGCGCCAGCAGTGAGATGGACAGTACGAACACCGGGGAGCTGTTTTTT	CASSEMDSTNTGELFF